Reported below is one T cell receptor beta chain. Method: immunoSEQ multiplex PCR; TCRdb's copy keeps in-frame clones and lacks some. The sample carries about 380,000 clones, 95% recorded once. CDR3 length: 15 amino acids. Unmatched junction bases numbered 11, after V lost 3 bases and J lost 8 bases. Germline CDR1 reads SGHDT; CDR2 reads YYEEEE. The sample is drawn from a study of shared T cell receptors in the human thymus. The genes are TRBV5-6 and TRBJ1-2; TRBD1 agrees at 9 bases. This TCR came from a human donor. Sequenced input: thymocytes. CDR3 coding DNA: TGTGCCAGCAGCTCTCCCCCCGGGACAGGGAAGGGCTACACCTTC. Translated: CASSSPPGTGKGYTF.